A single sample gave rise to the 4 T cell receptor beta chains below, sequenced in a study of T cell responses to AZD1222 COVID-19 vaccine. Using immunoSEQ multiplex PCR, the repertoire was profiled, and TCRdb retains in-frame clones only, with some absent. The data hold approximately 88,000 clones, with about nine tenths observed a single time. The material was peripheral blood, obtained 28 days after the second AZD1222 dose. The receptors derive from an adult who received the AZD1222 COVID-19 vaccine.

The chain recombines TRBV19 with TRBJ1-5; D unresolved. This CDR3 contains 15 residues. Germline CDR1 reads LNHDA; CDR2 reads SQIVND (reference sequence). The V and J ends lost 4 bases and 4 bases respectively, with 14 bases between them. DNA for the CDR3: TGTGCCAGTAGTAACACCGGGGTTGGAAATCAGCCCCAGCATTTT. This gives the protein CASSNTGVGNQPQHF.

The sample holds one count of this clone. The J gene is TRBJ2-1, the V gene TRBV24-1; TRBD2 might be the D (6 bases). The CDR3 totals 15 residues. Germline CDR1 is KGHDR and CDR2 is SFDVKD. Trimming removed 1 base from V and 6 bases from J, with 12 bases in between. The CDR3 here is CATSDLTGEGNEQFF. As DNA, the CDR3 is TGTGCCACCAGTGATTTAACGGGGGAAGGCAATGAGCAGTTCTTC.

The chain combines TRBV2 with TRBJ2-3; D might be TRBD1 (5 bases). The CDR3 consists of 15 residues. Germline CDR1 SNHLY, CDR2 FYNNEI. V was clipped by 3 bases and J by 2 bases, with 12 bases between them. The CDR3 spells CASSDQQVLTDTQYF. The DNA for the CDR3 is TGTGCCAGCAGTGACCAACAGGTTCTCACAGATACGCAGTATTTT.

The genes are TRBV4-3 and TRBJ1-1; 7 bases map to TRBD1. CDR1 is LGHNA, CDR2 YSLEER, per germline. The V gene end was trimmed by 1 base and the J gene end by 3 bases; junction bases not matched to a gene: 8. The CDR3 is made up of 16 amino acids. Here the CDR3 reads CASSQVGQDGYTEAFF. The CDR3 DNA reads as TGCGCCAGCAGCCAAGTCGGACAGGATGGGTACACTGAAGCTTTCTTT.